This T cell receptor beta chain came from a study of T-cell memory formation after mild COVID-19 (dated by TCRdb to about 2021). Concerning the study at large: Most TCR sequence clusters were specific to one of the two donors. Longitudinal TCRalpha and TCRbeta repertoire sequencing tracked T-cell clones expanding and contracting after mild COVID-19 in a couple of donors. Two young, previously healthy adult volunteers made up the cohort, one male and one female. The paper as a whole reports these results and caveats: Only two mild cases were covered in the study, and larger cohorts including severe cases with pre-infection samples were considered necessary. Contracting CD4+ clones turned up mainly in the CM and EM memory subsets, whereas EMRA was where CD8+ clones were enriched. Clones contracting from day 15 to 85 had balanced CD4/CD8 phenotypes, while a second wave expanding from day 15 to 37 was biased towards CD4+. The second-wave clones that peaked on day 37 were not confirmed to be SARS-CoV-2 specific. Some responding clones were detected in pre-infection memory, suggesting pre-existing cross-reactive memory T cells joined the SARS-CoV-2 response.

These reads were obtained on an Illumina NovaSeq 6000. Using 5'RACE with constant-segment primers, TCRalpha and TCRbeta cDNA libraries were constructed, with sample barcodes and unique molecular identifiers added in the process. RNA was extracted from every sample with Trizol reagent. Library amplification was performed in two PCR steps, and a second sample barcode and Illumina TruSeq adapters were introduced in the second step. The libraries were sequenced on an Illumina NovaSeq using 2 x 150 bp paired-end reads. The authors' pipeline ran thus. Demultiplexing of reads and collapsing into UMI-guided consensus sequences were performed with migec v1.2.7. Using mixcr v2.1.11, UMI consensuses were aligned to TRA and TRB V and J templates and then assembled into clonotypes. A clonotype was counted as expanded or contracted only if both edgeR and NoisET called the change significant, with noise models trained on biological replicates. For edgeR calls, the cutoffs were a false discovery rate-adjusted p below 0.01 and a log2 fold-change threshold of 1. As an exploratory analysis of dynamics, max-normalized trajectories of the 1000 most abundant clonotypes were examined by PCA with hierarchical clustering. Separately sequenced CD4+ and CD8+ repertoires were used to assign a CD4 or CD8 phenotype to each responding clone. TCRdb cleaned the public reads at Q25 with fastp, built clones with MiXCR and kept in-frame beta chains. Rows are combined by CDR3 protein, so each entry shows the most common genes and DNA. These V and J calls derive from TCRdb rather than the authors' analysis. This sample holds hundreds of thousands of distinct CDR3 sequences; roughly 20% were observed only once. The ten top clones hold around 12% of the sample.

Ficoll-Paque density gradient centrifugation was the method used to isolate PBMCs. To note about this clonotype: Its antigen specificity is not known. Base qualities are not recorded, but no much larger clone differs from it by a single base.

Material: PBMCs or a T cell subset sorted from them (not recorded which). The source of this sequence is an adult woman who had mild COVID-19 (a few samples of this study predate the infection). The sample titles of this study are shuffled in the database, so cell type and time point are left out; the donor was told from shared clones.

The CDR3 in this case is CASSLRSGTTSGYTF. The nucleotides are TGTGCCAGCAGCTTAAGGTCGGGAACGACGTCAGGCTACACCTTC. The rearranged chain carries TRBV7-9 and TRBJ1-2, with an unclear D gene assignment. The CDR3 covers 15 residues, taking in both the cysteine and the phenylalanine. The kept DNA is CDR3 alone, 45 bases in frame from the first base. The junction carries 18 bases between V and J, which are trimmed by 2 bases and 8 bases respectively. As encoded in the germline V gene (reference sequence), CDR1 is SEHNR while CDR2 is FQNEAQ.